This passage covers 9 T cell receptor beta chains from one sample sequenced in a study of OX40 agonist ivuxolimab in advanced cancers. This table comes from immunoSEQ multiplex PCR, and its TCRdb copy is limited to in-frame clones, with some not included. The data show 100,000 to 110,000 clones, with 75% to 95% seen just once and roughly 0.56% held by the top ten. The sample here was CD4+ or CD8+ T cells sorted from blood, taken in a trial of the OX40 agonist ivuxolimab. Source of these receptors: an adult with an advanced solid tumor such as melanoma, head and neck, liver or kidney cancer.

The chain recombines TRBV6-1 with TRBJ2-5; TRBD1 or TRBD2 may be the D gene (5 bases each). The germline V gene encodes CDR1 MNHNS and CDR2 SASEGT. Trimming pared 6 bases from V and 0 bases from J, leaving 14 bases between. This CDR3 contains 15 residues. Here the CDR3 reads CASSRDPPYQETQYF. The CDR3, as DNA: TGTGCCAGCAGCCGGGACCCCCCTTACCAAGAGACCCAGTACTTC.

CDR3 in amino acids: CATSRGGLAGGAYNEQFF. CDR3 DNA: TGTGCCACCAGCAGAGGGGGACTAGCGGGAGGGGCCTACAATGAGCAGTTCTTC. V gene TRBV15 combines with J gene TRBJ2-1; 16 nucleotides align to TRBD2. Germline CDR1 and CDR2: LNHNV and YYDKDF (reference sequence). The CDR3 runs 18 residues. Germline trimming cut 1 base from V and 2 bases from J; bases unmatched to any gene: 2.

This chain connects TRBV14 to TRBJ1-1, with a possible D match to TRBD1 (5 bases). This CDR3 region has 15 residues. Germline V gene sequence: CDR1 SGHDN, CDR2 FVKESK. Trimming took 3 bases from V and 1 from J, leaving 12 bases between them. CDR3 nucleotide sequence: TGTGCCAGCAGCCAGCTTTTTGGGGGGAACACTGAAGCTTTCTTT. Residues: CASSQLFGGNTEAFF.

The chain has TRBV5-4 and TRBJ2-5; TRBD2 matches at 13 bases. The trim removed 4 bases at V and 3 bases at J, leaving 3 bases unmatched. The CDR3 extends over 15 amino acids. Germline assignment: CDR1 SGHNT and CDR2 YYREEE (reference sequence). CDR3 loop: CASSRTSGREETQYF. In DNA, the CDR3 is TGTGCCAGCAGCCGGACTAGCGGGAGAGAAGAGACCCAGTACTTC.

The J gene is TRBJ1-5, the V gene TRBV6-6; tentative D call: TRBD1 (5 bases). Per germline, CDR1 MNHNY and CDR2 SVGAGI (reference sequence). V was clipped by 5 bases and J by 1 base, with 9 bases between them. The CDR3 runs 14 residues. CDR3 coding DNA: TGTGCCAGCAGTCAGGGTTGGAGCAATCAGCCCCAGCATTTT. Protein sequence: CASSQGWSNQPQHF.

This clone appeared once. The V and J genes are TRBV6-4 and TRBJ2-6; weak D call: TRBD1 (6 bases). Germline lookup yields CDR1 MRHNA and CDR2 SNTAGT. CDR3 length: 15 residues. Trimming took 6 bases from V and 4 from J, leaving 13 bases between them. The CDR3 coding sequence is TGTGCCAGCAGCTCAGGACAGACCGGGGCCAACGTCCTGACTTTC. Amino acids: CASSSGQTGANVLTF.

In its sample, this clone was seen once. The rearrangement uses TRBV9 and TRBJ1-1; 8 bases match TRBD1. The germline V gene has CDR1 SGDLS and CDR2 YYNGEE. Trimming at V came to 3 bases and at J to 5 bases, leaving 6 bases not matched to a gene. The CDR3 covers 14 residues. For the CDR3, the DNA is TGTGCCAGCAGCGCCGGGACAGGTAATACTGAAGCTTTCTTT. Translating it yields CASSAGTGNTEAFF.

This chain joins TRBV18 and TRBJ2-2; TRBD1 matches at 10 bases. This CDR3 region has 14 residues. V was clipped by 3 bases and J by 7 bases; unmatched bases: 2. The V gene's germline CDR1 is KGHSH and CDR2 LQKENI. The chain's CDR3 is CASSPGTGVGELFF. CDR3 coding DNA: TGTGCCAGCTCACCCGGGACAGGGGTCGGGGAGCTGTTTTTT. Filled out from reference TRBV18 and TRBJ2-2, the complete variable domain reads NAGVMQNPRHLVRRRGQEARLRCSPMKGHSHVYWYRQLPEEGLKFMVYLQKENIIDESGMPKERFSAEFPKEGPSILRIQQVVRGDSAAYFCASSPGTGVGELFFGEGSRLTVL.

The chain joins TRBV5-6 to TRBJ2-1; D unclear. The germline V gene has CDR1 SGHDT and CDR2 YYEEEE. The V end was cut by 2 bases, the J end by 4 bases, with 7 bases between. This CDR3 is 13 amino acids long. The CDR3 loop reads CASSLGKYNEQFF. CDR3 sequence (DNA): TGTGCCAGCAGCTTAGGCAAGTACAATGAGCAGTTCTTC.